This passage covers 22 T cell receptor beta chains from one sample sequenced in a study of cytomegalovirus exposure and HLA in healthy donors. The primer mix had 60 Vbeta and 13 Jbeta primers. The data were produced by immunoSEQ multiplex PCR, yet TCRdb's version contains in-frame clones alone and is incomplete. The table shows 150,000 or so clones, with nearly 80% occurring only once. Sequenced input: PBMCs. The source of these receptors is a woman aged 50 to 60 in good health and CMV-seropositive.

CDR3 protein: CASSPNLVTAFF. CDR3 nucleotides: TGTGCCAGCAGTCCGAATCTAGTAACGGCTTTCTTT. The chain combines TRBV2 with TRBJ1-1; D gene unclear. The CDR3 totals 12 residues. CDR1 is SNHLY, CDR2 FYNNEI, per germline. Trimming took 5 bases from V and 11 from J, leaving 15 bases between them.

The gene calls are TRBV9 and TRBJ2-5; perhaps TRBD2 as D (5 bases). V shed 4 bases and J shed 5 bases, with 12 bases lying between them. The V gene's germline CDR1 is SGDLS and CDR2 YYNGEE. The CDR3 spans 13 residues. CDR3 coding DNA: TGTGCCAGCAGCACTAGTGTGTCTGAGACCCAGTACTTC. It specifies CASSTSVSETQYF.

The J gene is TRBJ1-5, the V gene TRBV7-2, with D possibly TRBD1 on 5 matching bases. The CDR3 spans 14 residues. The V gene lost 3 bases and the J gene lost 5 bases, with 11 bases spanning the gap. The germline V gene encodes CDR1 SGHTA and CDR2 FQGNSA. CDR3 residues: CASSFSTGDQPQHF. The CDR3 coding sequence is TGTGCCAGCAGCTTCTCTACAGGCGATCAGCCCCAGCATTTT. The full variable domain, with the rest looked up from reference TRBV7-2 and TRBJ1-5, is GAGVSQSPSNKVTEKGKDVELRCDPISGHTALYWYRQSLGQGLEFLIYFQGNSAPDKSGLPSDRFSAERTGGSVSTLTIQRTQQEDSAVYLCASSFSTGDQPQHFGDGTRLSIL.

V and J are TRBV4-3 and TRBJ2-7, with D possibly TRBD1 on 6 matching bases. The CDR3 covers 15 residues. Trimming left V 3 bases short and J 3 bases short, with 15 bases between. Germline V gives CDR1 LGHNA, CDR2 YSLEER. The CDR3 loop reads CASSQDTGILYEQYF. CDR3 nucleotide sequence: TGCGCCAGCAGCCAGGACACAGGGATCCTCTACGAGCAGTACTTC.

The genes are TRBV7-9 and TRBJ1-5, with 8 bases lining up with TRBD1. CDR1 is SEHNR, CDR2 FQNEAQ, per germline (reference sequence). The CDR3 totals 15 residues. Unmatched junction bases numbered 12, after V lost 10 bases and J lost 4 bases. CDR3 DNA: TGTGCCACAGAAGACAGGGGCGGAGAGAATCAGCCCCAGCATTTT. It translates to CATEDRGGENQPQHF.

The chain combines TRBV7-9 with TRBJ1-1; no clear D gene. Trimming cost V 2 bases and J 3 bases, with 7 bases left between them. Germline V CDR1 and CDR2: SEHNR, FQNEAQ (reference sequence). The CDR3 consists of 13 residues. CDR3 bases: TGTGCCAGCAGCTTAAATAGTTACACTGAAGCTTTCTTT. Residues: CASSLNSYTEAFF.

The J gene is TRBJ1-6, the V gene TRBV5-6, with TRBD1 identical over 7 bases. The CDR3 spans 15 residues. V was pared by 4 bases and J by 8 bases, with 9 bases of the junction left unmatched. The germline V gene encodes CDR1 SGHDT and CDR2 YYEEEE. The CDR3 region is CASSPDGTDDSPLHF. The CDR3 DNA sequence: TGTGCCAGCAGCCCCGATGGGACAGATGATTCACCCCTCCACTTT.

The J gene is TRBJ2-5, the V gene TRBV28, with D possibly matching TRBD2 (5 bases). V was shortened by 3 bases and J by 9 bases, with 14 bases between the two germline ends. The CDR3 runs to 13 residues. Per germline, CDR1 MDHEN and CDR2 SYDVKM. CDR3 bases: TGTGCCAGCAGTTTGGCACGGGATAGGCCCCAGTACTTC. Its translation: CASSLARDRPQYF.

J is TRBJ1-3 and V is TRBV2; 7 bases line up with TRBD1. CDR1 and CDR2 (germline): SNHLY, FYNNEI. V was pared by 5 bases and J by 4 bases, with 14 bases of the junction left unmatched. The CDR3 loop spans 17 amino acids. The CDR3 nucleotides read TGTGCCAGCAGTACTCTGGAGGGGGCATCGAGAGGAAACACCATATATTTT. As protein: CASSTLEGASRGNTIYF.

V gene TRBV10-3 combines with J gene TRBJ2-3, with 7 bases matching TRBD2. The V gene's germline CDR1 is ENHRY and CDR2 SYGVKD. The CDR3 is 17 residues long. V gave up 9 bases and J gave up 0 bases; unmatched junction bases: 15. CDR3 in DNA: TGTGCCATAAGAGCGGGGAACCGATATCCAAGCACAGATACGCAGTATTTT. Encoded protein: CAIRAGNRYPSTDTQYF.

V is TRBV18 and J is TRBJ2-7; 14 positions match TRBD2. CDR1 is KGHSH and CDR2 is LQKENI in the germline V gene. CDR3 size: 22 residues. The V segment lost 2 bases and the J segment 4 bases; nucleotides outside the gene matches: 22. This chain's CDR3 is CASSPEDSPTSGRGETLYEQYF. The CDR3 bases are TGTGCCAGCTCACCAGAGGACAGTCCGACTAGCGGGAGGGGCGAAACTCTTTACGAGCAGTACTTC.

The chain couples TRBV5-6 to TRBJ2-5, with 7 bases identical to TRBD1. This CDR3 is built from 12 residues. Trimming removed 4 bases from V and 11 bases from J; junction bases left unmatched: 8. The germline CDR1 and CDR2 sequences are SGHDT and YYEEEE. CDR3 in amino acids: CASSINRGEQYF. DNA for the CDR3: TGTGCCAGCAGCATAAACAGGGGAGAGCAGTACTTC.

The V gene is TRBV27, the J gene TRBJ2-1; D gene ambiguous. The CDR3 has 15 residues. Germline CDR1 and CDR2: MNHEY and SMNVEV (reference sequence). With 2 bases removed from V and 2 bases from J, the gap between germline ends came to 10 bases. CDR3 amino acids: CASSLGSGAYNEQFF. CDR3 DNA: TGTGCCAGCAGTTTAGGGTCAGGCGCCTACAATGAGCAGTTCTTC.

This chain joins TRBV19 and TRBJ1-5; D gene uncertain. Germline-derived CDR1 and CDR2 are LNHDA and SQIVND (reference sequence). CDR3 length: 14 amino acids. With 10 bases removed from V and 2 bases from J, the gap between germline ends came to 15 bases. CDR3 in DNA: TGTGCCACCCTGGGAGTCTTCGGCAATCAGCCCCAGCATTTT. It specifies CATLGVFGNQPQHF. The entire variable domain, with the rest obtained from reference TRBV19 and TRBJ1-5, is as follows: DGGITQSPKYLFRKEGQNVTLSCEQNLNHDAMYWYRQDPGQGLRLIYYSQIVNDFQKGDIAEGYSVSREKKESFPLTVTSAQKNPTAFYLCATLGVFGNQPQHFGDGTRLSIL.

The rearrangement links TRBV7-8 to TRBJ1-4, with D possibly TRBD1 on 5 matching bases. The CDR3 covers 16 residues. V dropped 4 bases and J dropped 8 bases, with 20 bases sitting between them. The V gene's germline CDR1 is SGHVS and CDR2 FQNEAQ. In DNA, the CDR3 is TGTGCCAGCAGCTACGGGGCGGGGGGGTTAGGAGAAAAACTGTTTTTT. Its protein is CASSYGAGGLGEKLFF.

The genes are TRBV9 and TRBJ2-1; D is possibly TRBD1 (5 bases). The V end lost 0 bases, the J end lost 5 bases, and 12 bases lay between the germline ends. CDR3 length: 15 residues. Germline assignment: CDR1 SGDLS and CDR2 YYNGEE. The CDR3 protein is CASSVGTTANNEQFF. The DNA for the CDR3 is TGTGCCAGCAGCGTAGGGACAACCGCTAACAATGAGCAGTTCTTC.

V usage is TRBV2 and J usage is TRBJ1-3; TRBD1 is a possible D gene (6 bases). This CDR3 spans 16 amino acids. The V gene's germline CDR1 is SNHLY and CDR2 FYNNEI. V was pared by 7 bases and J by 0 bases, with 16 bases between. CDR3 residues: CASKAQGTSSGNTIYF. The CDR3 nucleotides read TGTGCCAGCAAAGCCCAGGGGACGAGCTCTGGAAACACCATATATTTT.

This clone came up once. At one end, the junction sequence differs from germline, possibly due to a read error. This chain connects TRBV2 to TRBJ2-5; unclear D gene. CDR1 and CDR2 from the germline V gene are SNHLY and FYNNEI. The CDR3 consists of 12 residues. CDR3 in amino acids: CAGRLDQETQYF. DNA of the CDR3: TGTGCCGGCAGACTGGACCAAGAGACCCAGTACTTC.

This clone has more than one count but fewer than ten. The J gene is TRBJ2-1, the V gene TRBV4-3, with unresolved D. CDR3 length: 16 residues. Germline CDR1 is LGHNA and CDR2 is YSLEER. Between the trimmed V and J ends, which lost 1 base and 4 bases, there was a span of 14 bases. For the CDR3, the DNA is TGCGCCAGCAGCCAAGTTTGGCAGCGAACGTACAATGAGCAGTTCTTC. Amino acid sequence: CASSQVWQRTYNEQFF.

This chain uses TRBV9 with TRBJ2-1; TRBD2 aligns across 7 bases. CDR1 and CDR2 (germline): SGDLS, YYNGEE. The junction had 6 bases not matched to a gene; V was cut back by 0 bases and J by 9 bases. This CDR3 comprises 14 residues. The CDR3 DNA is TGTGCCAGCAGCGTAGCCCCGACTAGCCGTGAGCAGTTCTTC. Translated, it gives CASSVAPTSREQFF.

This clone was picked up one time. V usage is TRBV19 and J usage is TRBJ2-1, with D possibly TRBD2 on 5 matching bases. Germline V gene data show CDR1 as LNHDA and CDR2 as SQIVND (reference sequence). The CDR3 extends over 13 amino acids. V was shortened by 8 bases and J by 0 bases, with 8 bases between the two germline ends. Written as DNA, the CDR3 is TGTGCCAGTTTAAGCGGCTCCTACAATGAGCAGTTCTTC. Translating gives CASLSGSYNEQFF.

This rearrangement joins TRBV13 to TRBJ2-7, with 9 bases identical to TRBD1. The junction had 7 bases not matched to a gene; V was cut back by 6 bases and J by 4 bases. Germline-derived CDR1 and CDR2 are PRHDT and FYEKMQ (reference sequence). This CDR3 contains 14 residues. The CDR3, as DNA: TGTGCCAGCAGTTCGAGGGGACAGGGATACGAGCAGTACTTC. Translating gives CASSSRGQGYEQYF.